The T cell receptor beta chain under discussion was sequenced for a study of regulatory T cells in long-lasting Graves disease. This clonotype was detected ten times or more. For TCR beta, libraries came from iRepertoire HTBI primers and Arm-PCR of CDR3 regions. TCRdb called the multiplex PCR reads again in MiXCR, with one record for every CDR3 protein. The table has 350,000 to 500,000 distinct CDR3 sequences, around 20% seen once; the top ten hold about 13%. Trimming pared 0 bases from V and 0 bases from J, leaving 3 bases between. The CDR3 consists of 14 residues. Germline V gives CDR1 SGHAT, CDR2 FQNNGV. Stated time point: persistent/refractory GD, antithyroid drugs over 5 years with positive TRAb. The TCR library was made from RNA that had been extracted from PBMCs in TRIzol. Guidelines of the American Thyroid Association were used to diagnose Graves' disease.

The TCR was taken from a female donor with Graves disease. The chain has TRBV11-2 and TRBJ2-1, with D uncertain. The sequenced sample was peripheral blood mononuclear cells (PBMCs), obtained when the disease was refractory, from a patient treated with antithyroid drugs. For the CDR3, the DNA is TGTGCCAGCAGCTTAGATAGCTCCTACAATGAGCAGTTCTTC. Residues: CASSLDSSYNEQFF.